This T cell receptor beta chain stems from a study of cytomegalovirus exposure and HLA in healthy donors. The study ran its PCR with 60 Vbeta and 13 Jbeta primers. The protocol was immunoSEQ multiplex PCR, while the TCRdb copy is restricted to in-frame clones and leaves out a portion. The sample has about 300,000 clones; 86% are singletons. Trimming took off 0 bases at V and 8 bases at J, with 11 bases between the two ends. The CDR3 extends over 14 amino acids. Germline lookup yields CDR1 MNHNY and CDR2 SVGAGI (reference sequence). This rearrangement joins TRBV6-6 to TRBJ1-5; D perhaps matches TRBD1 (5 bases). The receptor comes from a man in his forties in good health and CMV-seropositive. The sample taken for sequencing was PBMCs. CDR3 region: CASSYSQGGEPQHF. The CDR3 DNA sequence: TGTGCCAGCAGTTACTCGCAGGGAGGAGAGCCCCAGCATTTT.